This T cell receptor beta chain was observed in a study of T-cell memory formation after mild COVID-19. General study results and limits: Clones contracting across day 15 to 85 had a balanced CD4/CD8 profile; later expanding clones leaned CD4+.

TCRdb processed the 5' RACE reads anew with MiXCR; each CDR3 protein has one entry. The profile covers fewer than 650,000 distinct CDR3 sequences, with roughly a fifth appearing a single time and approximately 8.4% taken by the ten largest. A note on this clonotype: Its antigen is unknown.

This sequence was found in an adult woman who had mild COVID-19 (a few samples of this study predate the infection). Cell type and time point are not known. The specimen sequenced was PBMCs or a T cell subset sorted from them (not recorded which).

CDR3 nucleotide sequence: TGTGCCAGCAGTTTTGGACAGGGGACGGCTGGCTACACCTTC. Its protein is CASSFGQGTAGYTF. The V gene is TRBV12-3 or TRBV12-4, the J gene TRBJ1-2; 9 nucleotides match TRBD1. The CDR3 has 14 amino acids. Trimming took 3 bases from V and 7 from J; bases not matched to a gene: 6.